This paragraph covers one T cell receptor beta chain sequence. The antigen is unknown. This CDR3 comprises 15 residues. J lost 3 bases, V lost 7 bases, and 9 bases had no gene match. CDR1 MNHNS and CDR2 SASEGT come from the germline V gene. These data are taken from a study of cytomegalovirus exposure and HLA in healthy donors. Vbeta (60) and Jbeta (13) primers were used in the PCR. Some clones are missing from TCRdb's copy, which holds only in-frame ones; the method was immunoSEQ multiplex PCR. The data contain around 200,000 clones, 75% to 85% of them seen just once; the ten biggest clones take up under 0.85%. Findings and limits, study-wide: The Asian-associated ancestry cluster reportedly had fewer N-insertions than the roughly 700-donor mean in a later analysis.

This sequence joins TRBV6-1 and TRBJ1-5; TRBD1 agrees at 7 bases. The sequence was collected from a boy aged 5-17 years in good health and CMV-seronegative. Sequencing used PBMCs. The CDR3 DNA is TGTGCCAGCAAGAGATCGACAGGGTACAATCAGCCCCAGCATTTT. Protein sequence: CASKRSTGYNQPQHF.